This T cell receptor beta chain was sequenced during a study of CD8 T cells in ankylosing spondylitis. This clonotype was counted many times. Trimming stripped 8 bases from V and 2 bases from J, with 7 bases between. The germline V gene encodes CDR1 LNHNV and CDR2 YYDKDF (reference sequence). This CDR3 has 12 amino acids. Each CDR3 protein gets one entry after TCRdb re-called the 5' RACE reads with MiXCR. This sample has under 250,000 distinct CDR3 sequences, with roughly 10% found just once. The chain is built from TRBV15 and TRBJ2-1; perhaps D is TRBD1 or TRBD2 (5 bases each). The specimen was blood, either unsorted or a sorted T cell fraction (not recorded which). The receptor's source is a male donor with ankylosing spondylitis or in good health (not recorded which). The CDR3 coding sequence is TGTGCCACCCGGGGCCCCTACAATGAGCAGTTCTTC. This translates into CATRGPYNEQFF.